One and the same sample provided the 4 T cell receptor beta chains below, sequenced in a study of tumor-infiltrating lymphocytes in primary liver carcinoma. It was unsorted whole blood that yielded blood RNA, and germline DNA was also extracted. TCR beta cDNA was prepared out of approximately 470 ng total RNA by means of a constant-region primer. Libraries of TCR beta came from three nested multiplex PCR rounds with slightly modified ARM-PCR. Running around 9 cycles apiece, the first two PCR rounds relied on TRBV1-TRBV30 forward primers together with a C-beta reverse primer. TCRdb independently ran MiXCR on the multiplex PCR reads; one entry per CDR3 protein. The repertoire holds 300,000 to 350,000 distinct CDR3 sequences, with around three fifths as singletons. Sample: peripheral blood. Receptors were obtained from a man aged 35 to 55 with primary liver carcinoma and hepatitis B virus infection.

Of note for this clonotype: The junction does not match germline at one end; this may be a read error. The chain carries TRBV11-1 and TRBJ2-4; 13 bases are shared with TRBD2. The germline V gene encodes CDR1 SGHAT and CDR2 FQDESV (reference sequence). The CDR3 totals 17 residues. The CDR3: CAGSFPGTSGTKNNQYF. CDR3 coding DNA: TGTGCCGGCAGCTTTCCCGGGACTAGCGGGACCAAAAACAATCAGTACTTC.

With regard to this clonotype: Germline and junction disagree at one end, which may indicate a read error. The J gene is TRBJ1-2, the V gene TRBV11-1; D is unclear. The CDR3 totals 15 residues. From germline, CDR1 is SGHAT and CDR2 FQDESV (reference sequence). The CDR3 coding sequence is TGTGTCAGCAACTTAGCGGCCCAGGCAAACTATGGCTACACCTTC. Its translation is CVSNLAAQANYGYTF.

This rearrangement joins TRBV5-1 to TRBJ2-2; 13 bases align to TRBD2. The CDR3 sequence is 20 residues long. Per germline, CDR1 SGHRS and CDR2 YFSETQ. V dropped 3 bases and J dropped 5; count of bases not matched to a gene: 16. In DNA, the CDR3 is TGCGCCAGCAGCTATAAAGGGACTAGCGGGGCCGAACAAGGAACCGGGGAGCTGTTTTTT. This translates into CASSYKGTSGAEQGTGELFF. The full variable domain, with the rest looked up from reference TRBV5-1 and TRBJ2-2, is KAGVTQTPRYLIKTRGQQVTLSCSPISGHRSVSWYQQTPGQGLQFLFEYFSETQRNKGNFPGRFSGRQFSNSRSEMNVSTLELGDSALYLCASSYKGTSGAEQGTGELFFGEGSRLTVL.

The chain recombines TRBV5-6 with TRBJ1-2; 7 bases align to TRBD1. J lost 6 bases, V lost 4 bases, and 9 bases had no gene match. CDR3 length equals 14 residues. The V gene's germline CDR1 is SGHDT and CDR2 YYEEEE. The CDR3 bases are TGTGCCAGCAGCCGCGGGACAGCGTGGAATGGCTACACCTTC. Its protein product is CASSRGTAWNGYTF.